These 7 T cell receptor beta chains share one sample of origin, sequenced in a study of T cell responses to AZD1222 COVID-19 vaccine. Method: immunoSEQ multiplex PCR; TCRdb's copy keeps in-frame clones and lacks some. The profile shows under 200,000 clones, about nine tenths of them singletons. This sample comprised peripheral blood, obtained on day 0 of AZD1222 vaccination. The receptors were sampled from an adult in good health.

The rearrangement joins TRBV7-2 to TRBJ1-2, with 8 nucleotides matching TRBD1. The CDR3 contains 17 residues. The germline CDR1 and CDR2 sequences are SGHTA and FQGNSA. The V gene end was trimmed by 5 bases and the J gene end by 4 bases; junction bases not matched to a gene: 15. The CDR3 sequence is CASSLVGTGPKGYGYTF. The CDR3 nucleotides read TGTGCCAGCAGCCTCGTAGGGACAGGACCTAAGGGCTATGGCTACACCTTC. Filled out from reference TRBV7-2 and TRBJ1-2, the complete variable domain reads GAGVSQSPSNKVTEKGKDVELRCDPISGHTALYWYRQSLGQGLEFLIYFQGNSAPDKSGLPSDRFSAERTGGSVSTLTIQRTQQEDSAVYLCASSLVGTGPKGYGYTFGSGTRLTVV.

This clone showed up just once. CDR3 amino acids: CASSLEGLQNSPLHF. The DNA for the CDR3 is TGTGCCAGCAGCTTGGAGGGGTTGCAGAATTCACCCCTCCACTTT. This rearrangement joins TRBV7-9 to TRBJ1-6, with a weak D call TRBD1 (5 bases). Trimming took off 3 bases at V and 7 bases at J, with 13 bases between the two ends. The CDR3 is made up of 15 amino acids. Germline V gene data show CDR1 as SEHNR and CDR2 as FQNEAQ (reference sequence).

V is TRBV6-5 and J is TRBJ1-4, with D hard to call. The V and J ends lost 2 bases and 7 bases respectively, with 5 bases between them. Germline values: CDR1 MNHEY, CDR2 SVGAGI. This CDR3 comprises 12 residues. The CDR3 loop is CASSYGGEKLFF. Here the CDR3 DNA reads TGTGCCAGCAGTTACGGAGGTGAAAAACTGTTTTTT.

A word on this clone: Compared with germline, one end of the junction differs, possibly owing to a read error. The V call is TRBV2, the J call TRBJ2-2, with D unresolved. From germline, CDR1 is SNHLY and CDR2 FYNNEI. The CDR3 length is 14 residues. CDR3 in amino acids: CASREVSSTGELFF. The CDR3 coding sequence is TGTGCCAGCAGAGAAGTGAGCTCCACCGGGGAGCTGTTTTTT.

The chain recombines TRBV11-2 with TRBJ1-6; TRBD1 might be the D (5 bases). The CDR3 has 16 residues. Germline loops: CDR1 SGHAT, CDR2 FQNNGV. Trimming took off 2 bases at V and 5 bases at J, with 13 bases between the two ends. The CDR3 bases are TGTGCCAGCAGCTTAATGGATACAGGAAATAATTCACCCCTCCACTTT. As protein: CASSLMDTGNNSPLHF.

This chain connects TRBV5-4 to TRBJ1-1, with a tentative D call TRBD1 (5 bases). Germline CDR1 is SGHNT and CDR2 is YYREEE (reference sequence). Trimming removed 4 bases from V and 7 bases from J, with 23 bases in between. The CDR3 consists of 16 residues. The CDR3, as DNA: TGTGCCAGCAGCCCACTCCCGGGGCAGGCTAGGGATGAAGCTTTCTTT. Translation: CASSPLPGQARDEAFF.

The chain has TRBV6-5 and TRBJ1-2; D remains ambiguous. The ends were cut back, 0 bases at V and 7 bases at J, with 15 bases in the middle. CDR3 length equals 15 residues. The germline V gene encodes CDR1 MNHEY and CDR2 SVGAGI. Written as DNA, the CDR3 is TGTGCCAGCAGTTACTCCGGAGGCGGACCTCTTGGCTACACCTTC. Translation gives CASSYSGGGPLGYTF.